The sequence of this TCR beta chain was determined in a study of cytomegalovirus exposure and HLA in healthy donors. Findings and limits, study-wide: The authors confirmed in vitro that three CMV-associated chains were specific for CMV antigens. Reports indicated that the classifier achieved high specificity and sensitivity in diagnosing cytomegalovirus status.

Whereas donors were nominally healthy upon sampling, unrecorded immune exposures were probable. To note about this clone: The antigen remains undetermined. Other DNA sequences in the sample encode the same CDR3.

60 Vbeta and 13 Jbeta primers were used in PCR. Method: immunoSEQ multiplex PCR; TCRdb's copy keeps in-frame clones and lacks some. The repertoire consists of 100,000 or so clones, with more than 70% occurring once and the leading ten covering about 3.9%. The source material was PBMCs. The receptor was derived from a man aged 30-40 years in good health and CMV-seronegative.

CDR3 DNA sequence: TGTGCCAGTAGTATCCGGGGCACAGATACGCAGTATTTT. Residues: CASSIRGTDTQYF. The J gene is TRBJ2-3, the V gene TRBV19, with D hard to call. Germline-derived CDR1 and CDR2 are LNHDA and SQIVND (reference sequence). V lost 3 bases and J lost 1, with 5 bases in between. The CDR3 spans 13 residues. The variable domain in full, completed from reference TRBV19 and TRBJ2-3, reads DGGITQSPKYLFRKEGQNVTLSCEQNLNHDAMYWYRQDPGQGLRLIYYSQIVNDFQKGDIAEGYSVSREKKESFPLTVTSAQKNPTAFYLCASSIRGTDTQYFGPGTRLTVL.